These 6 T cell receptor beta chains share one sample of origin, sequenced in a study of regulatory T cells in long-lasting Graves disease. Library construction for TCR beta used iRepertoire HTBI primers and Arm-PCR of CDR3 regions. One entry per CDR3 protein, called by TCRdb with MiXCR from the multiplex PCR reads. This sample has about 620,000 distinct CDR3 sequences, with approximately 15% found just once. Sample time point: newly diagnosed GD, antithyroid drugs for less than 3 months. PBMCs were the source of the RNA used for TCR sequencing. In addition, the sample was reused for a study of T cells in Graves' hyperthyroidism and ophthalmopathy.

This specimen was peripheral blood mononuclear cells (PBMCs), taken at new diagnosis, from a patient treated with antithyroid drugs. The receptors were sampled from a woman in her twenties or thirties with Graves disease.

With respect to this clonotype: Possible read error: a much larger clone is one base away. J is TRBJ2-5 and V is TRBV27; no reliable D call. The CDR3 sequence is 15 residues long. The germline CDR1 and CDR2 sequences are MNHEY and SMNVEV (reference sequence). Written as DNA, the CDR3 is TGTGCCAGCCGCCCCGATACGGTGGGAAAAGAGATCCAGTACTTC. It encodes CASRPDTVGKEIQYF.

This clonotype was picked up many times. The CDR3 reads CASKARDLTDTQYF. DNA for the CDR3: TGTGCCAGCAAGGCTCGCGACCTCACAGATACGCAGTATTTT. J is TRBJ2-3 and V is TRBV6-2 or TRBV6-3; no firm D call. There are 14 residues in the CDR3. Trimming shortened V by 7 bases and J by 2 bases, and 13 bases separated the two germline ends. Germline V CDR1 and CDR2: MNHEY, SVGEGT.

This clonotype showed up just a few times. The chain joins TRBV25-1 to TRBJ2-7, with D possibly matching TRBD2 (5 bases). The CDR3 has 13 amino acids. CDR1 MGHDK and CDR2 SYGVNS come from the germline V gene. The V end lost 8 bases, the J end lost 3 bases, and 14 bases lay between the germline ends. CDR3 loop: CASAEMGDYEQYF. The CDR3 coding sequence is TGTGCCAGCGCGGAAATGGGAGACTACGAGCAGTACTTC.

This clonotype was detected ten times or more. V usage is TRBV11-2 and J usage is TRBJ2-3; TRBD2 matches at 10 bases. Germline values: CDR1 SGHAT, CDR2 FQNNGV. The CDR3 covers 17 residues. Germline trimming cut 1 base from V and 0 bases from J; bases unmatched to any gene: 4. The CDR3 reads CASSLGIAGGSTDTQYF. As DNA, the CDR3 is TGTGCCAGCAGCTTAGGTATAGCGGGAGGTAGCACAGATACGCAGTATTTT.

A word on this clonotype: Just one base apart from a much larger clone, this may be a read error. The CDR3 carries no conserved terminal phenylalanine or tryptophan, so it likely arises from a read error. V gene TRBV2 combines with J gene TRBJ2-3, with unresolved D. This CDR3 comprises 13 residues. Per the germline V gene, CDR1 is SNHLY and CDR2 is FYNNEI. Trimming shortened V by 6 bases and J by 2 bases, and 9 bases separated the two germline ends. The CDR3 nucleotides are TGTGCCAGCAGGGACGGCTACACAGATACGCAGTATTCT. This encodes CASRDGYTDTQYS.

This clonotype occurred a few times. The chain combines TRBV6-1 with TRBJ2-6; no firm D call. V was cut by 5 bases and J by 0 bases, with 11 bases left in between. The CDR3 sequence is 16 residues long. CDR1 and CDR2 from the germline V gene are MNHNS and SASEGT. CDR3 protein: CASSPYGHSGANVLTF. In DNA form, the CDR3 reads TGTGCCAGCAGTCCCTATGGCCACTCTGGGGCCAACGTCCTGACTTTC.